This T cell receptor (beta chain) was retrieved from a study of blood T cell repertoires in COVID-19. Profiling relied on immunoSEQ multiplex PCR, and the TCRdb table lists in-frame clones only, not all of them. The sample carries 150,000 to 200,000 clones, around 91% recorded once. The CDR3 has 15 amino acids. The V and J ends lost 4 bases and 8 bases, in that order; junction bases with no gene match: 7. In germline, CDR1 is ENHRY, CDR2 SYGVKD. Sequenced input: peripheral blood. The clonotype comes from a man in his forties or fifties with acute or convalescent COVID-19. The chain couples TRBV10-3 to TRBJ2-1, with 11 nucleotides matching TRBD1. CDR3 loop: CAISVLGQGDDEQFF. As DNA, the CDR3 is TGTGCCATCAGTGTCCTGGGACAGGGGGATGATGAGCAGTTCTTC.